This T cell receptor beta chain came from a study of T cells in tumors after PD-1 blockade. Study summary: Excluded were patients with checkpoint blockade, immunosuppressants, or radiotherapy or other anti-cancer therapy within 4 weeks. Daily vismodegib 150 mg continued in a subset of anti-PD-1-treated patients.

General study points: Around 45% of tumor TCR clonotypes were also found in blood.

Profiled with immunoSEQ multiplex PCR; TCRdb holds only in-frame clones, not every one. The table lists 60,000 to 65,000 clones, around 72% of them singletons. Deletions cut 6 bases from V and 0 bases from J, with 12 bases between. The CDR3 is made up of 14 amino acids. Germline V lookup: CDR1 MDHEN, CDR2 SYDVKM. About this clone itself: Its antigen remains unidentified.

Specimen: PBMCs, collected after anti-PD-1 treatment. The chain joins TRBV28 to TRBJ2-7; D might be TRBD1 or TRBD2, each matching 5 bases. This TCR came from a human donor with basal cell carcinoma. The DNA of the CDR3 is TGTGCCAGCAGCCTTCTAGGGACCTCCTACGAGCAGTACTTC. Translating it yields CASSLLGTSYEQYF.